Shown below are 16 T cell receptor beta chains from a single sample sequenced in a study of T-cell memory formation after mild COVID-19. TCRdb reanalysed the 5' RACE reads using MiXCR and keeps one entry per CDR3 protein. Of just under 150,000 distinct CDR3 sequences in the sample, 6% to 6.5% are singletons; the top ten hold just over 2%. The sequencing sample was made of PBMCs or a T cell subset sorted from them (not recorded which). These receptors were taken from an adult woman who had mild COVID-19 (a few samples of this study predate the infection). Cell type and time point are not known.

This clonotype has a count of ten or more. The chain joins TRBV4-2 to TRBJ2-7, with D uncertain. The CDR3 is 13 residues long. V was clipped by 1 base and J by 6 bases, with 10 bases between them. Germline CDR1 reads LGHNA; CDR2 reads YNFKEQ. DNA of the CDR3: TGTGCCAGCAGCCAAGGGGCTCAAGGCGAGCAGTACTTC. It encodes CASSQGAQGEQYF.

The chain recombines TRBV19 with TRBJ2-5; D may be TRBD1 or TRBD2 (5 bases each). Germline lookup yields CDR1 LNHDA and CDR2 SQIVND (reference sequence). The CDR3 sequence is 14 residues long. V was cut by 7 bases and J by 5 bases, with 17 bases left in between. CDR3: CASKVSGPKETQYF. DNA of the CDR3: TGTGCCAGTAAAGTATCGGGACCAAAGGAGACCCAGTACTTC.

Many counts were recorded for this clonotype. In nucleotides, the CDR3 is TGTGCCAGCAGCCTTAGTTGGAGGGGGGGCCCAGAGACCCAGTACTTC. As protein: CASSLSWRGGPETQYF. The rearrangement uses TRBV12-3 or TRBV12-4 and TRBJ2-5, with D possibly being TRBD2 (7 bases). Trimming left V 6 bases short and J 4 bases short, with 21 bases between. The CDR3 has 16 residues.

The chain is built from TRBV13 and TRBJ1-2, with D possibly TRBD1 on 5 matching bases. In germline, CDR1 is PRHDT, CDR2 FYEKMQ (reference sequence). This CDR3 contains 17 residues. Trimming left V 1 base short and J 0 bases short, with 15 bases between. The CDR3 reads CASSLEFGTDTNYGYTF. The DNA of the CDR3 is TGTGCCAGCAGCTTAGAGTTCGGGACGGATACTAACTATGGCTACACCTTC.

The chain employs TRBV12-3 or TRBV12-4 and TRBJ1-1; D might be TRBD1 (5 bases). This CDR3 spans 15 amino acids. V lost 0 bases and J 5 bases, leaving 13 bases between the germline ends. The CDR3: CASSLAGTGRTEAFF. The CDR3 DNA is TGTGCCAGCAGTTTAGCCGGGACCGGGAGGACTGAAGCTTTCTTT.

The sample holds a few counts of this clonotype. The V gene is TRBV20-1, the J gene TRBJ2-3; 14 nucleotides line up with TRBD2. The germline V gene has CDR1 DFQATT and CDR2 SNEGSKA (reference sequence). V gave up 3 bases and J gave up 7 bases; unmatched junction bases: 9. CDR3 length: 16 residues. The CDR3 sequence: CSARVATSGGVNTQYF. CDR3 sequence (DNA): TGCAGTGCTAGGGTGGCGACTAGCGGGGGGGTGAATACGCAGTATTTT.

The chain employs TRBV18 and TRBJ2-3; D is ambiguous. The germline gives CDR1 KGHSH, CDR2 LQKENI. There are 13 residues in the CDR3. Trimming left V 0 bases short and J 4 bases short, with 5 bases between. The CDR3 spells CASSPPDPDTQYF. In DNA form, the CDR3 reads TGTGCCAGCTCACCACCGGATCCAGATACGCAGTATTTT. Using reference TRBV18 and TRBJ2-3 for the parts outside the CDR3, the full variable domain is NAGVMQNPRHLVRRRGQEARLRCSPMKGHSHVYWYRQLPEEGLKFMVYLQKENIIDESGMPKERFSAEFPKEGPSILRIQQVVRGDSAAYFCASSPPDPDTQYFGPGTRLTVL.

This clonotype turned up a few times. The chain uses TRBV5-5 and TRBJ1-2; weak D call: TRBD1 (5 bases). Germline CDR1 and CDR2: SGHKS and YYEKEE (reference sequence). The V end lost 4 bases, the J end lost 5 bases, and 15 bases lay between the germline ends. This CDR3 has 14 residues. For the CDR3, the DNA is TGTGCCAGCAGCCCGGGGACGGCGATTTATGGCTACACCTTC. Amino acids: CASSPGTAIYGYTF.

A few counts support this clonotype. For the CDR3, the DNA is TGTGCCAGCACCGCAAGCGGGGGGGGCGTGGAGCTGTTTTTT. Protein: CASTASGGGVELFF. The chain combines TRBV3-1 with TRBJ2-2; 10 nucleotides agree with TRBD2. Per the germline V gene, CDR1 is LGHDT and CDR2 is YNNKEL (reference sequence). V shed 7 bases and J 10 bases; nucleotides not matched to a gene: 9. The CDR3 is 14 residues long.

Many counts were recorded for this clonotype. The chain couples TRBV20-1 to TRBJ2-7, with 7 bases matching TRBD1. The CDR3 contains 13 residues. Germline V CDR1 and CDR2: DFQATT, SNEGSKA (reference sequence). J lost 5 bases, V lost 6 bases, and 10 bases had no gene match. The CDR3 DNA reads as TGCAGTGCCTCAACCGGGACAGCCCACGAGCAGTACTTC. Translating gives CSASTGTAHEQYF.

The J gene is TRBJ1-5, the V gene TRBV4-3; D unresolved. Trimming shortened V by 1 base and J by 3 bases, and 10 bases separated the two germline ends. CDR3 length equals 15 residues. Germline V gene data show CDR1 as LGHNA and CDR2 as YSLEER. This CDR3 is CASSQGVSYNQPQHF. For the CDR3, the DNA is TGCGCCAGCAGCCAAGGGGTCAGCTACAATCAGCCCCAGCATTTT.

This clonotype was found a few times. Compared with germline, one end of the junction differs, possibly owing to a read error. This CDR3 reads CASSLVGRQETQYF. In DNA, the CDR3 is TGTGCTAGCAGCTTAGTGGGTCGGCAAGAGACCCAGTACTTC. J is TRBJ2-5 and V is TRBV7-7; no reliable D call. CDR3 length: 14 amino acids. Germline V lookup: CDR1 SSHAT, CDR2 FNYEAQ (reference sequence).

In this sample, this clonotype turned up many times. The chain couples TRBV4-1 to TRBJ2-3, with 11 bases matching TRBD1. CDR3 size: 16 residues. CDR1 and CDR2 from the germline V gene are MGHRA and YSYEKL. The junction had 4 bases not matched to a gene; V was cut back by 1 base and J by 4 bases. CDR3 DNA sequence: TGCGCCAGCAGCCAAGGGGGGACAGGGGGGTCAGATACGCAGTATTTT. Residues: CASSQGGTGGSDTQYF.

This clonotype has a count of ten or more. V is TRBV12-3 or TRBV12-4 and J is TRBJ1-3; D might be TRBD1 (6 bases). Between the trimmed V and J ends, which lost 3 bases and 1 base, there was a span of 7 bases. The CDR3 contains 14 residues. CDR3 in amino acids: CASSFTGSGNTIYF. DNA for the CDR3: TGTGCCAGCAGTTTTACAGGGTCTGGAAACACCATATATTTT.

This clonotype was detected many times. The chain links TRBV5-1 to TRBJ2-1, with D tentatively TRBD2 (7 bases). Trimming stripped 2 bases from V and 5 bases from J, with 14 bases between. This CDR3 comprises 15 residues. Per the germline V gene, CDR1 is SGHRS and CDR2 is YFSETQ. This CDR3 reads CASSFRGEGNNEQFF. CDR3 DNA: TGCGCCAGCAGCTTTAGGGGGGAGGGGAACAATGAGCAGTTCTTC.

In its sample, this clonotype was seen a few times. The gene calls are TRBV18 and TRBJ2-3, with D perhaps being TRBD1 or TRBD2 (5 bases each). CDR1 KGHSH and CDR2 LQKENI come from the germline V gene. The CDR3 extends over 16 amino acids. V lost 3 bases and J lost 2, with 15 bases in between. The CDR3 is CASSPTWDRSTDTQYF. CDR3 in DNA: TGTGCCAGCTCACCTACCTGGGACCGATCCACAGATACGCAGTATTTT.